The text below deals with one T cell receptor (beta chain). These data originate in a study of blood T cell repertoires in COVID-19. Study at large: In each case, the material was cDNA or gDNA derived from T cells, B-cell-depleted T cells, or PBMCs.

In Seattle, patients joined the study during active infection and were tracked longitudinally. Clones were sequenced by immunoSEQ multiplex PCR, and TCRdb holds only the in-frame ones, with some missing. The sample yields fewer than 450,000 clones, roughly 88% seen once. The receptor was isolated from a woman in her 50s with COVID-19, enrolled during active disease. Material for sequencing was peripheral blood.

The CDR3 loop reads CATSDPWGGRASTDTQYF. In DNA, the CDR3 is TGTGCCACCAGTGATCCGTGGGGGGGGAGGGCTAGCACAGATACGCAGTATTTT. The rearrangement joins TRBV24-1 to TRBJ2-3; 7 positions agree with TRBD2. Trimming removed 3 bases from V and 0 bases from J; junction bases left unmatched: 11. Germline V CDR1 and CDR2: KGHDR, SFDVKD. This CDR3 has 18 residues.